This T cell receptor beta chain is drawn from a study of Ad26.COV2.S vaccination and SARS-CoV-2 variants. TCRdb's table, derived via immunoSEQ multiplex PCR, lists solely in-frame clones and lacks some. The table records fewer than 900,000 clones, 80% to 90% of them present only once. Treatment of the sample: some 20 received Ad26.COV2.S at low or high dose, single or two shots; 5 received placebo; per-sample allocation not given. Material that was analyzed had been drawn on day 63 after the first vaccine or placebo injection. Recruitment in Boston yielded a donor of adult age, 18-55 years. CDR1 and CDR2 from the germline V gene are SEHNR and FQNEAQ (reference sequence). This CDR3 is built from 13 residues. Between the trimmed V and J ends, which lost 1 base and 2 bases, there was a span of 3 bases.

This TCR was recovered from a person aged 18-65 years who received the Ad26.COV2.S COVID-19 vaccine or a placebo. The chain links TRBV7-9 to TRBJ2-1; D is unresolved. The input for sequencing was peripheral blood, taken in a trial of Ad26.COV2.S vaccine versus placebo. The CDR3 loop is CASSLGAYNEQFF. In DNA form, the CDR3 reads TGTGCCAGCAGCTTAGGCGCCTACAATGAGCAGTTCTTC.